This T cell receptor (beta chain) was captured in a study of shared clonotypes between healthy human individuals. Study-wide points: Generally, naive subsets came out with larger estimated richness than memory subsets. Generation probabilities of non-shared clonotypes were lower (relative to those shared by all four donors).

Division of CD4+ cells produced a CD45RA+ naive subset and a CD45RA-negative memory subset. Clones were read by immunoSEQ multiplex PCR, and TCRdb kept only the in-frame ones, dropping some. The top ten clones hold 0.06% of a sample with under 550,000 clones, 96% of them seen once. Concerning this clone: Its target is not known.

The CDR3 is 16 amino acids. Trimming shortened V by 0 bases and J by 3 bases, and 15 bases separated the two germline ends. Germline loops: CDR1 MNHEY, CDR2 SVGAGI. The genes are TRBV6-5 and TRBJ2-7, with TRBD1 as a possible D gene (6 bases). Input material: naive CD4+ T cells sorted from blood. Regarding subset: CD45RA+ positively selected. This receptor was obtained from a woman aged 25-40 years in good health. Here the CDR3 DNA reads TGTGCCAGCAGTTACTCGAGCGTGGGGGCTGTCTACGAGCAGTACTTC. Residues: CASSYSSVGAVYEQYF.